This TCR beta chain derives from a study of cytomegalovirus exposure and HLA in healthy donors. Study-wide background: The same platform was used for the 110 or so validation repertoires and the 600 to 850 first-cohort repertoires, a later analysis reported. Broader study findings: High specificity and sensitivity for cytomegalovirus status were reported for the classifier.

The donors were in the roughly 130-subject validation cohort, distinct from the roughly 700-subject first cohort. About this clone: Its specificity is not known.

This CDR3 has 13 amino acids. From germline, CDR1 is LNHDA and CDR2 SQIVND (reference sequence). V lost 8 bases and J 1 base, leaving 11 bases between the germline ends. This table comes from immunoSEQ multiplex PCR, and its TCRdb copy is limited to in-frame clones, with some not included. The sample contains 150,000 or so clones, 89% of which appear only once. The chain uses TRBV19 and TRBJ1-1; D is unresolved. Sequencing was performed on PBMCs. This clonotype was sampled from a woman aged 18-29 years in good health and CMV-seronegative. The CDR3 region has the DNA TGTGCCAGTCATCATACGGGGAACACTGAAGCTTTCTTT. This encodes CASHHTGNTEAFF.